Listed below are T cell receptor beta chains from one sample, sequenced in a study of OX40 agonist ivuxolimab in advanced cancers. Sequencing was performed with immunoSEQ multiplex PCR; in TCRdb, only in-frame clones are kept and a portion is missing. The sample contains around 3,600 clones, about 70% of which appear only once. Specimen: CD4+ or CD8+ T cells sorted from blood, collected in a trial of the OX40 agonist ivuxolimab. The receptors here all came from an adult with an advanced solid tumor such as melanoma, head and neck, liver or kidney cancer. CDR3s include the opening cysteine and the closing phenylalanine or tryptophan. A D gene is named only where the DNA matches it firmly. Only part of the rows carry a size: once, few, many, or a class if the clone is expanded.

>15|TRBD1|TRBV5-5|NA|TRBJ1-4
TGTGCCAGCAGCCTATCCCGGGACAGGGGTGAAAAACTGTTTTTT
CASSLSRDRGEKLFF
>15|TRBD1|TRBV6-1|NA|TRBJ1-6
TGTGCCAGCAGTGCTCGGACAGGGGATAATTCACCCCTCCACTTT
CASSARTGDNSPLHF
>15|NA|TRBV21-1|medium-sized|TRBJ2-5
TGTGCCAGCAGCCCCGGGGCGGGTGGACAGGAGACCCAGTACTTC
CASSPGAGGQETQYF
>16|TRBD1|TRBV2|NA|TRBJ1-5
TGTGCCAGCAGCTATGCAGGGGGAGAAAGCAATCAGCCCCAGCATTTT
CASSYAGGESNQPQHF
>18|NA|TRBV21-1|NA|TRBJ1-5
TGTGCCAGCAGCAAAGAGCCAAAGGCTTGGGGGGGAAATCAGCCCCAGCATTTT
CASSKEPKAWGGNQPQHF
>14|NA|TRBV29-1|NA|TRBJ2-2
TGCAGCGTTGGGGCCAGCCAGGGATCCGGGGAGCTGTTTTTT
CSVGASQGSGELFF
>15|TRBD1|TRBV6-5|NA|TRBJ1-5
TGTGCCAGACTTAACAGGGGCGGCCCAATACAGCCCCAGCATTTT
CARLNRGGPIQPQHF
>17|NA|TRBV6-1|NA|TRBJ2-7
TGTGCCAGCAGTGAACCCCCCGGCGGGGCTCCCCACTACGAGCAGTACTTC
CASSEPPGGAPHYEQYF
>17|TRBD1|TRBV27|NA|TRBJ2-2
TGTGCCAGCAGTTCACACAGGGGAGAGTCGAACACCGGGGAGCTGTTTTTT
CASSSHRGESNTGELFF
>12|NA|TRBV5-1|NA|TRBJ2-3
TGCGCCAGCAGCCATGGCCGGGATACGCAGTATTTT
CASSHGRDTQYF
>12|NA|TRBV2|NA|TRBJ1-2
TGTGCCAGCAGCCGTGGGGACTATGGCTACACCTTC
CASSRGDYGYTF
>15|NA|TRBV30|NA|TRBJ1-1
TGTGCCTGGAGTGCTAGGACAGAACTGAACACTGAAGCTTTCTTT
CAWSARTELNTEAFF
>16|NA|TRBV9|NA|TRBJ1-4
TGTGCCAGCAGCGCCTCAGAACCGACAGGAAATGAAAAACTGTTTTTT
CASSASEPTGNEKLFF
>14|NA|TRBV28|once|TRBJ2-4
TGTGCCAGCAGTGGGAGTCTCCGGCGGAACATTCAGTACTTC
CASSGSLRRNIQYF
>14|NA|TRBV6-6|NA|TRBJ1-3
TGTGCCAGCAGTTTGCAGGGCTCTGGAAACACCATATATTTT
CASSLQGSGNTIYF
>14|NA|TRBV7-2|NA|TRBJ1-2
TGTGCCAGCAGCTTAGGTATTTGGGACTATGGCTACACCTTC
CASSLGIWDYGYTF
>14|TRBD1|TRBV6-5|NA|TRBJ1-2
TGTGCCAGCAACTTGAGACAGGGGGTTGATGGCTACACCTTC
CASNLRQGVDGYTF
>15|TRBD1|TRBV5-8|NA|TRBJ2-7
TGTGCCAGCGGGGGGTTTGGGACAGGGCGCAACGAGCAGTACTTC
CASGGFGTGRNEQYF
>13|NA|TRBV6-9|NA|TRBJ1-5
TGTGCCAGTTCCCCGGGTTTGAATCAGCCCCAGCATTTT
CASSPGLNQPQHF
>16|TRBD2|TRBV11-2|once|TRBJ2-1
TGTGCCAGCAGCTTAGCTAGCGGGGGGGTAGCCGGTGAGCAGTTCTTC
CASSLASGGVAGEQFF
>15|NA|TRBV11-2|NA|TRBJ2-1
TGTGCCAGCAGCCAGGGGCTATACTCCTACAATGAGCAGTTCTTC
CASSQGLYSYNEQFF
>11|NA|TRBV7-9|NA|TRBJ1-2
TGTGCCAGCAAGTCGGCCTATGGCTACACCTTC
CASKSAYGYTF
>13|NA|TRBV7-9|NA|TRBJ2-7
TGTGCCAGCAGCTTAGGGGATTCCTACGAGCAGTACTTC
CASSLGDSYEQYF
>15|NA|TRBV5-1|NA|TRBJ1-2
TGCGCCAGCAGCCACCGAGGGGACACAAACTATGGCTACACCTTC
CASSHRGDTNYGYTF
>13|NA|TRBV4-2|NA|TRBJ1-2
TGTGCCAGCAGCCCCAGCGTAGTCGATGGCTACACCTTC
CASSPSVVDGYTF
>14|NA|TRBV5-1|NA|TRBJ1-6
TGCGCCAGCAGCTTCCTGGACAGATATTCACCCCTCCACTTT
CASSFLDRYSPLHF
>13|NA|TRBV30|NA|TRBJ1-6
TGTGCCTGGAGTGATACCTATAATTCACCCCTCCACTTT
CAWSDTYNSPLHF
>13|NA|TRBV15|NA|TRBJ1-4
TGTGCCACCAGCACCCGACAGGATGAAAAACTGTTTTTT
CATSTRQDEKLFF
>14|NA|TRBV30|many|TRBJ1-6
TGTGCCTGGAGTTTAGAACAGGACGTAAAGGCCCTCCACTTT
CAWSLEQDVKALHF
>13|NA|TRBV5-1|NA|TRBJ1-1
TGCGCCAGCAGCTTGGTGCTTGACACTGAAGCTTTCTTT
CASSLVLDTEAFF
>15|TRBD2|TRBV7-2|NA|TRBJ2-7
TGTGCCAGCAGGCTCACGAGCGGGGGGGATTACGAGCAGTACTTC
CASRLTSGGDYEQYF
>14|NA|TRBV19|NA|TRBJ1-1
TGTGCCAGTAGTATAGAGAGGCAGACCTATCCGGCTTTCTTT
CASSIERQTYPAFF
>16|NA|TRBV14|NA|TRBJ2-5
TGTGCCAGCAGCCAGGCCCGATGGACAGCACGGGAGACCCAGTACTTC
CASSQARWTARETQYF
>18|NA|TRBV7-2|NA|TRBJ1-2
TGTGCCAGCAGCTATAGTTTTCGAATCGGAGGGGTTGGCTATGGCTACACCTTC
CASSYSFRIGGVGYGYTF
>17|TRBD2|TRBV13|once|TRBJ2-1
TGTGCCAGCAGCTCCCAAACACTAGCGGGGGGGCTCAATGAGCAGTTCTTC
CASSSQTLAGGLNEQFF
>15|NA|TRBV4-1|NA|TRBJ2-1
TGCGCCAGCAGCCAAGTCGCAGGCCCCAACAATGAGCAGTTCTTC
CASSQVAGPNNEQFF
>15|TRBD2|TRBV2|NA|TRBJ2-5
TGTGCCAGCATTTCTAGCGGGGGGGCCGGAAAGACCCAGTACTTC
CASISSGGAGKTQYF
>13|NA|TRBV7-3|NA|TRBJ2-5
TGTGCCAGCAGCTTAGGGGGCTGGGAGACCCAGTACTTC
CASSLGGWETQYF
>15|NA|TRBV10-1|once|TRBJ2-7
TGCGCCAGCAGTGAACGTACAGGAGAAACCTACGAGCAGTACTTC
CASSERTGETYEQYF
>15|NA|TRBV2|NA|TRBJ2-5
TGTGCCAGCAGTGCCGCCAGGGGCACAGGGGAGACCCAGTACTTC
CASSAARGTGETQYF
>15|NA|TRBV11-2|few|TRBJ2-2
TGTGCCAGCAGCCCATGGGGGTTGAACACCGGGGAGCTGTTTTTT
CASSPWGLNTGELFF
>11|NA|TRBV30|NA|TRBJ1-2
TGTGCCTGGAGTGTAGACTATGGCTACACCTTC
CAWSVDYGYTF
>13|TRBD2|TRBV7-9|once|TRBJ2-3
TGTGCCAGCACCGGACTAGCGGGGGATACGCAGTATTTT
CASTGLAGDTQYF
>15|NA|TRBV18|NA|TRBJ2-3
TGTGCCAGCTCACCGGAACCTTGGAGCACAGATACGCAGTATTTT
CASSPEPWSTDTQYF
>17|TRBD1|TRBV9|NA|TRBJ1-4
TGTGCCAGCAGCTCCCGACAGGGCGGAGGGACTAATGAAAAACTGTTTTTT
CASSSRQGGGTNEKLFF
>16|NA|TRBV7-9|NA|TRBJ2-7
TGTGCCAGCAGCTCCTCCTGGGTGGGGGGCTCCTACGAGCAGTACTTC
CASSSSWVGGSYEQYF
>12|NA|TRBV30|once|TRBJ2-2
TGTGCCTGGAGTAGGGGGTCCGGGGAGCTGTTTTTT
CAWSRGSGELFF
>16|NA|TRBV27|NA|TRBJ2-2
TGTGCCAGCAGTACCTGGGGCGGACTGGGGACCGGGGAGCTGTTTTTT
CASSTWGGLGTGELFF
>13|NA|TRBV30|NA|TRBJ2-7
TGTGCCTGGACTTGGGGCCACTCCTACGAGCAGTACTTC
CAWTWGHSYEQYF
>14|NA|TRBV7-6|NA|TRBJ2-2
TGTGCCAGCAGCTCGGGTCCAAACACCGGGGAGCTGTTTTTT
CASSSGPNTGELFF
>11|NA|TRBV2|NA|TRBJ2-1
TGTGCCAGCAGCCTCTACAATGAGCAGTTCTTC
CASSLYNEQFF
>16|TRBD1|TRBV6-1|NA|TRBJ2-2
TGTGCCAGCAGTGAAATCCCAGGACAGGGGACCGGGGAGCTGTTTTTT
CASSEIPGQGTGELFF
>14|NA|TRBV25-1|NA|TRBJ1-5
TGTGCCAGCAGTGATTTGGGGAGCAATCAGCCCCAGCATTTT
CASSDLGSNQPQHF
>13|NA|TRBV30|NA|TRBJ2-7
TGTGCCTGGAGCGGGGGCAGCTCCTACGAGCAGTACTTC
CAWSGGSSYEQYF
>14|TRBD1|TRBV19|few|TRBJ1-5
TGTGCCAGTAGTTGGACAGGGGGTGGTCAGCCCCAGCATTTT
CASSWTGGGQPQHF
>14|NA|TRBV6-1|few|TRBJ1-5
TGTGCCTCCCGGGCGGGGGACTTCAATCAGCCCCAGCATTTT
CASRAGDFNQPQHF
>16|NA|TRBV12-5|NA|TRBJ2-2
TGTGCTAGTGGAGCACCGGGAGAAGGCTACACCGGGGAGCTGTTTTTT
CASGAPGEGYTGELFF
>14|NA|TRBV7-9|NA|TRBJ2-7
TGTGCCAGCAGCTTAGCGGCGGGGGCGGACGAGCAGTACTTC
CASSLAAGADEQYF